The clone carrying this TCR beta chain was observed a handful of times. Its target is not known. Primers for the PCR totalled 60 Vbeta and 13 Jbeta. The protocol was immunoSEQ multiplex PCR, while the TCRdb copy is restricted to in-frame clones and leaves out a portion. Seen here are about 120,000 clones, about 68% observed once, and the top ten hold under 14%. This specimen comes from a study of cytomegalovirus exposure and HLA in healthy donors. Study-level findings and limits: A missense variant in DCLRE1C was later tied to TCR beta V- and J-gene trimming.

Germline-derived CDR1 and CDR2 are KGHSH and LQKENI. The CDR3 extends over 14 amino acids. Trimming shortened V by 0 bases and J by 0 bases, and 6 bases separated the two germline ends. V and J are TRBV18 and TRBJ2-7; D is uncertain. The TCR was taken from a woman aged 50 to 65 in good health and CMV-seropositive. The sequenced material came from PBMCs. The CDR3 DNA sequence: TGTGCCAGCTCACCACCGCCCAGCTCCTACGAGCAGTACTTC. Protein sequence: CASSPPPSSYEQYF. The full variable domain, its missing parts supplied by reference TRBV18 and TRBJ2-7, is NAGVMQNPRHLVRRRGQEARLRCSPMKGHSHVYWYRQLPEEGLKFMVYLQKENIIDESGMPKERFSAEFPKEGPSILRIQQVVRGDSAAYFCASSPPPSSYEQYFGPGTRLTVT.